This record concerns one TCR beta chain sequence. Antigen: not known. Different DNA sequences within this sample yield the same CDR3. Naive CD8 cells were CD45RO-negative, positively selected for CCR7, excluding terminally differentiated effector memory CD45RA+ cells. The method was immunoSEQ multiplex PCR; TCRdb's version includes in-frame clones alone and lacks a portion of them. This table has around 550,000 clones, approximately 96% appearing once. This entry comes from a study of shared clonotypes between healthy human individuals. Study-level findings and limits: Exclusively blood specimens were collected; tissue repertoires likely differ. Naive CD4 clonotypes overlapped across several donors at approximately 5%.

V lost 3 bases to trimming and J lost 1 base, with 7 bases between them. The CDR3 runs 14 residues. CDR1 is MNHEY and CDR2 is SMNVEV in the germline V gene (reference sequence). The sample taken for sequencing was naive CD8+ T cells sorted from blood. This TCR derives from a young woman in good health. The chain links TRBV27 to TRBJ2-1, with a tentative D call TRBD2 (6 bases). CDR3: CASSFSGSYNEQFF. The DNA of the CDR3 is TGTGCCAGCAGTTTTAGCGGTTCCTACAATGAGCAGTTCTTC.